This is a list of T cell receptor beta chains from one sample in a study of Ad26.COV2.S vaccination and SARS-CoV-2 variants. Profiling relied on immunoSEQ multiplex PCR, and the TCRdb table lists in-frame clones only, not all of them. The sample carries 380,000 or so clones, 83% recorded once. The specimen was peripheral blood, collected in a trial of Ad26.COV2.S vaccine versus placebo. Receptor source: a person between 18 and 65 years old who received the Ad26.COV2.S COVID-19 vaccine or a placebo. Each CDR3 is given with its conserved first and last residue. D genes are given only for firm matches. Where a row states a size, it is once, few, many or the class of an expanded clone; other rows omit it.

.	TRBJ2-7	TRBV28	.	CASSPGGARAAYEQYF	TGTGCCAGCAGTCCCGGTGGGGCTCGCGCGGCGTACGAGCAGTACTTC
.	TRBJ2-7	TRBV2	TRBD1	CASSEHRGLNEQYF	TGTGCCAGCAGTGAACACAGGGGGCTAAACGAGCAGTACTTC
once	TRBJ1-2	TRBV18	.	CASSHDSSYGYTF	TGTGCCAGCTCGCACGACAGCAGCTATGGCTACACCTTC
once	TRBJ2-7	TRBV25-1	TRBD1	CASTQTGGHDYEQYF	TGTGCCAGCACCCAAACAGGGGGCCATGATTACGAGCAGTACTTC
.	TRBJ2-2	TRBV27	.	CASSLDRYTGELFF	TGTGCCAGCAGTTTGGACAGATACACCGGGGAGCTGTTTTTT
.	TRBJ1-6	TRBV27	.	CASSSGRSPLHF	TGTGCCAGCAGTTCCGGTCGTTCACCCCTCCACTTT
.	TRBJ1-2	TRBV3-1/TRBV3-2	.	CASSQYPANNYGYTF	TGTGCCAGCAGCCAATATCCAGCAAATAACTATGGCTACACCTTC
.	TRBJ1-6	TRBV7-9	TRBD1	CASSSEGQFFNSPLHF	TGTGCCAGCAGCAGCGAGGGACAGTTTTTTAATTCACCCCTCCACTTT
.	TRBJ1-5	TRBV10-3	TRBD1	CAIRDQGAGQPQHF	TGTGCCATCAGAGACCAGGGGGCTGGCCAGCCCCAGCATTTT
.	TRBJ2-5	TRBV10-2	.	CASSERGAWETQYF	TGCGCCAGCAGTGAGCGGGGGGCGTGGGAGACCCAGTACTTC
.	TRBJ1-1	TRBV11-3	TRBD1	CASSPTTLQGTEAFF	TGTGCCAGCAGCCCCACGACCTTACAGGGGACTGAAGCTTTCTTT
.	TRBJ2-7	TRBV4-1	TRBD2	CASSPYRLAPSYEQYF	TGCGCCAGCAGCCCTTATCGACTAGCGCCTTCCTACGAGCAGTACTTC
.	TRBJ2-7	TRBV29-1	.	CSVGSGEDHEQYF	TGCAGCGTTGGTTCAGGGGAAGACCACGAGCAGTACTTC
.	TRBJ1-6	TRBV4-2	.	CASSQDNLGSGSYNSPLHF	TGTGCCAGCAGCCAAGATAATCTTGGGTCCGGCTCCTATAATTCACCCCTCCACTTT
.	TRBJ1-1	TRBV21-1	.	CASSAHPGRRAFF	TGTGCCAGCAGCGCCCATCCGGGACGAAGGGCTTTCTTT